A selection of T cell receptor beta chains follows, all from one sample in a study of CD8+CD57+ T cells in acquired aplastic anemia. TCRdb reprocessed the reads via MiXCR and lists one record per CDR3 protein. The sample lists some 280,000 distinct CDR3 sequences; roughly half were seen once. The source material was sorted CD4+, CD8+, or CD8+CD57+ T cells (not recorded which) from PBMCs. Receptors were obtained from a human donor with severe aplastic anemia or a healthy control (not recorded which). Each CDR3 is given with its conserved first and last residue. Each record gives: clone size, J gene, V gene, D gene, CDR3 DNA, CDR3 protein. A D gene is named only where the DNA matches it firmly. Size is omitted from some rows. Given values are once, few, many or a class for expanded clones.

few,TRBJ1-2,TRBV10-3,-,TGTGCCATCAGGCCCCCAGGGAGGGGCTACACCTTC,CAIRPPGRGYTF
-,TRBJ2-3,TRBV7-2,-,TGTGCCAGCAGCTTCCTCGTGAATACGCAGTATTTT,CASSFLVNTQYF
-,TRBJ1-1,TRBV24-1,TRBD1,TGTGCCACCAGTGACCGCTTGCGGACAGGAGGCACTGAAGCTTTCTTT,CATSDRLRTGGTEAFF
-,TRBJ2-7,TRBV6-5,TRBD1,TGTGCCAGCAGTTTGACCGGGACAGGGTTAGGGTACGAGCAGTACTTC,CASSLTGTGLGYEQYF
many,TRBJ2-7,TRBV30,-,TGTGCCTGGAGTGTACTGGACGAGCAGTACTTC,CAWSVLDEQYF
-,TRBJ2-7,TRBV2,-,TGTGCCAGCAGGGGGCAGGGCGAGCAGTACTTC,CASRGQGEQYF
-,TRBJ1-1,TRBV9,-,TGTGCCAGCAGCTTCCGGACTAGCGGGGGCACTGAAGCTTTCTTT,CASSFRTSGGTEAFF
-,TRBJ2-5,TRBV5-1,TRBD2,TGCGCCAGCAGCGTGATGACTAGCGGGGGAGAGACCCAGTACTTC,CASSVMTSGGETQYF
many,TRBJ1-2,TRBV4-3,-,TGCGCCAGCAGCCAAGAAGGTCAGGGTTGGTATGGCTACACCTTC,CASSQEGQGWYGYTF
-,TRBJ2-7,TRBV7-9,-,TGTGCCAGCAGCTTAGGCGATCAGCGGTCCTACGAGCAGTACTTC,CASSLGDQRSYEQYF
many,TRBJ1-1,TRBV9,-,TGTGCCAGCAGCGTAGTGACAGAAATGAACACTGAAGCTTTCTTT,CASSVVTEMNTEAFF
many,TRBJ1-1,TRBV5-1,TRBD1,TGCGCCAGCACGGGACAGGGAATGGCTGAAGCTTTCTTT,CASTGQGMAEAFF
-,TRBJ2-7,TRBV24-1,-,TGTGCCACCCCCTGGGCACTAGTTTCTTTCTACGAGCAGTACTTC,CATPWALVSFYEQYF
few,TRBJ2-3,TRBV12-3/TRBV12-4,TRBD2,TGTGCCATGAGGACTAGCGCGCTAATGACAGATACGCAGTATTTT,CAMRTSALMTDTQYF
few,TRBJ2-5,TRBV27,-,TGTGCCAGCCAGCTGTCGGTAGTTGGAGAGACCCAGTACTTC,CASQLSVVGETQYF
-,TRBJ2-5,TRBV19,TRBD2,TGTGCCAGTAGTATTGAGCGGGGGACCCCGCAAGAGACCCAGTACTTC,CASSIERGTPQETQYF
-,TRBJ2-1,TRBV19,TRBD2,TGTGCCACGAGACTAGCAGGCGACAATGAGCAGTTCTTC,CATRLAGDNEQFF
many,TRBJ1-5,TRBV11-2,-,TGTGCCAGCAGCCCCTCGGGCGATAGCAATCAGCCCCAGCATTTT,CASSPSGDSNQPQHF
many,TRBJ2-3,TRBV5-1,-,TGCGCCAGCAGCGACCTGGGGGACACAGATACGCAGTATTTT,CASSDLGDTDTQYF
-,TRBJ2-3,TRBV19,TRBD2,TGTGCCAGTAAGGGACTAGCCGTTAGTTCAGATACGCAGTATTTT,CASKGLAVSSDTQYF
-,TRBJ1-4,TRBV7-3,-,-,CASSSDSSNQPQHFGEKLFF
-,TRBJ1-2,TRBV5-1,-,TGCGCCAGCAGCACCTCAGGGGTTAGCTATGGCTACACCTTC,CASSTSGVSYGYTF
-,TRBJ2-3,TRBV24-1,-,TGTGCCACCAGTACCCCGTCTGGTCAAGGGTCAGATATGCAGTATTTT,CATSTPSGQGSDMQYF
many,TRBJ2-3,TRBV9,-,TGTGCCAGCAGCCTTGGGAAGACTAGCACAGATACGCAGTATTTT,CASSLGKTSTDTQYF
once,TRBJ2-5,TRBV20-1,TRBD2,TGCAGTGCTAGTCGGGCCGCGGGGGGGCAAGAGACCCAGTACTTC,CSASRAAGGQETQYF
-,TRBJ2-5,TRBV29-1,TRBD1,TGCAGCCCCCTGGGCAGGGGGCGGTCAGAGACCCAGTACTTC,CSPLGRGRSETQYF
few,TRBJ2-3,TRBV24-1,-,TGTGCCACCAGTGATTTTAGGAACGCTAGCACAGATACGCAGTATTTT,CATSDFRNASTDTQYF
many,TRBJ1-5,TRBV4-3,TRBD1,TGCGCCAGCAGCCAAGATCAGGGGGCCAAACAGCCCCAGCATTTT,CASSQDQGAKQPQHF
-,TRBJ2-1,TRBV20-1,TRBD1,TGCGGCGCTAGGGTACAGGGGGATTTATGGTTCTTC,CGARVQGDLWFF
-,TRBJ2-5,TRBV7-9,TRBD2,TGTGCCAGCAGCTTAGGGGCCGGATTAGCGGGAGCTGAGACCCAGTACTTC,CASSLGAGLAGAETQYF
-,TRBJ2-3,TRBV7-3,TRBD2,TGTGCCAGCAGCCTGGGACTAACGGGACCGGCAGATACGCAGTATTTT,CASSLGLTGPADTQYF
many,TRBJ2-3,TRBV5-1,-,TGCGCCAGCAGCTTGGGGGGCCAGACAGAGGAGTATTTT,CASSLGGQTEEYF
few,TRBJ2-3,TRBV20-1,TRBD2,TGCAGTGCTGAAAACAACGGGGGGAGCTCCTACAATGAGCAGTATTTT,CSAENNGGSSYNEQYF
-,TRBJ2-7,TRBV5-1,-,TGCGCCAGCAGCGACAGGTCCGGGGGCGGCGAGCAGTACTTC,CASSDRSGGGEQYF
many,TRBJ1-5,TRBV19,TRBD1,TGTGCCAGTAGAACCGCGGGACAGGGGTCACGGCCCCAGCATTTT,CASRTAGQGSRPQHF
-,TRBJ2-4,TRBV29-1,-,TGCAGCGTTGGTGGTCGGGACAAAAACATTCAGTACTTC,CSVGGRDKNIQYF
many,TRBJ1-1,TRBV5-5,-,TGTGCCAGCAGCTTGGGACAGCCGAACACTGAAGCTTTCTTT,CASSLGQPNTEAFF
-,TRBJ2-7,TRBV20-1,TRBD2,TGCAGTGCTAGACTAGCGGACTACGAGCAGTACTTC,CSARLADYEQYF
many,TRBJ2-2,TRBV20-1,TRBD2,TGCAGTGCCAGCAGCGGGGTCACCGGGGAGCTGTTTTTT,CSASSGVTGELFF
few,TRBJ2-7,TRBV7-2,-,TGTGCCAGCAGCTCCCTACGGAACTCCTACGAGCAGTACTTC,CASSSLRNSYEQYF
many,TRBJ1-6,TRBV10-3,-,TGTGCCACCAGGGAAAATTCACCCCTCCACTTT,CATRENSPLHF
-,TRBJ2-2,TRBV6-5,-,TGTGCCAGCAGATCCCCAGGCGGGGCCGAGGCGGCACCCGGGGAGCTGTTTTTT,CASRSPGGAEAAPGELFF